These 14 T cell receptor beta chains came from one sample sequenced in a study of OX40 agonist ivuxolimab in advanced cancers. The method was immunoSEQ multiplex PCR; TCRdb's version includes in-frame clones alone and lacks a portion of them. The sample holds 20,000 or so clones; 86% are singletons and the top ten take roughly a sixth. The sample in question was CD4+ or CD8+ T cells sorted from blood, obtained in a trial of the OX40 agonist ivuxolimab. Source of these receptors: an adult with an advanced solid tumor such as melanoma, head and neck, liver or kidney cancer.

This clone was observed a few times. The chain combines TRBV5-1 with TRBJ2-2; no firm D call. Trimming removed 5 bases from V and 7 bases from J, with 9 bases in between. CDR1 is SGHRS, CDR2 YFSETQ, per germline. The CDR3 consists of 12 residues. This CDR3 reads CASSLNGGELFF. CDR3 nucleotides: TGCGCCAGCAGTTTAAATGGCGGGGAGCTGTTTTTT.

The chain employs TRBV27 and TRBJ2-6; 8 nucleotides line up with TRBD1. J lost 2 bases, V lost 6 bases, and 9 bases had no gene match. Per the germline V gene, CDR1 is MNHEY and CDR2 is SMNVEV (reference sequence). CDR3 length equals 17 residues. As DNA, the CDR3 is TGTGCCAGCAGGTCCCAGGGGGCTTTCGCTGGGGCCAACGTCCTGACTTTC. Translation: CASRSQGAFAGANVLTF.

This clone was found a few times. The chain links TRBV7-2 to TRBJ2-7; 7 bases map to TRBD2. Germline V gene lookup returns CDR1 SGHTA and CDR2 FQGNSA. The CDR3 extends over 13 amino acids. V shed 5 bases and J 3 bases; nucleotides not matched to a gene: 4. CDR3 nucleotide sequence: TGTGCCAGCAGCGCGGGAGCGAGCTACGAGCAGTACTTC. It is translated as CASSAGASYEQYF.

The V and J genes are TRBV6-5 and TRBJ2-7, with TRBD1 matching 7 bases. The CDR3 is 12 amino acids. CDR1 and CDR2 (germline): MNHEY, SVGAGI. With 7 bases clipped from V and 3 bases from J, the junction kept 3 bases outside the gene matches. The CDR3 sequence is CASNNRGYEQYF. The CDR3, as DNA: TGTGCCAGCAATAACAGGGGCTACGAGCAGTACTTC.

This rearrangement joins TRBV30 to TRBJ2-5; 16 bases align to TRBD2. From germline, CDR1 is GTSNPN and CDR2 SVGIG (reference sequence). Germline trimming cut 5 bases from V and 5 bases from J; bases unmatched to any gene: 5. CDR3 size: 15 residues. As DNA, the CDR3 is TGTGCCTGGGGGGGACTAGCGGGAGGGAAGGAGACCCAGTACTTC. It codes for CAWGGLAGGKETQYF.

The chain couples TRBV5-1 to TRBJ2-3, with D uncertain. CDR1 and CDR2 (germline): SGHRS, YFSETQ. This CDR3 is 14 amino acids long. V lost 0 bases and J 2 bases, leaving 7 bases between the germline ends. CDR3 sequence reads: CASSLGRTTDTQYF. For the CDR3, the DNA is TGCGCCAGCAGCTTGGGGCGGACCACAGATACGCAGTATTTT.

This sequence joins TRBV19 and TRBJ2-7; 12 bases agree with TRBD2. With V trimmed by 7 bases and J by 6 bases, 4 bases remained unmatched. This CDR3 has 13 amino acids. CDR1 and CDR2 (germline): LNHDA, SQIVND (reference sequence). The CDR3 DNA is TGTGCCAGTACCACGACTAGCGGGAGCGAGCAGTACTTC. Translation: CASTTTSGSEQYF.

This chain uses TRBV20-1 with TRBJ2-6; no definite D call. The V gene lost 4 bases and the J gene lost 4 bases, with 2 bases spanning the gap. CDR1 and CDR2 from the germline V gene are DFQATT and SNEGSKA (reference sequence). The CDR3 covers 11 residues. CDR3 DNA: TGCAGTGCTACAGGGGCCAACGTCCTGACTTTC. It translates to CSATGANVLTF.

This chain uses TRBV4-1 with TRBJ2-7; possibly TRBD1 for D (5 bases). V dropped 0 bases and J dropped 2 bases, with 8 bases sitting between them. The CDR3 runs to 14 residues. Germline V CDR1 and CDR2: MGHRA, YSYEKL. CDR3 protein: CASSQETVTYEQYF. CDR3 in DNA: TGCGCCAGCAGCCAAGAGACAGTTACCTACGAGCAGTACTTC.

The chain recombines TRBV18 with TRBJ2-4; a possible D gene is TRBD1 (6 bases). Between the trimmed V and J ends, which lost 3 bases and 8 bases, there was a span of 17 bases. There are 15 residues in the CDR3. CDR1 KGHSH and CDR2 LQKENI come from the germline V gene. The CDR3 DNA follows: TGTGCCAGCTCACCTATCCAGGGGAACGCGGACATTCAGTACTTC. This translates into CASSPIQGNADIQYF.

The chain employs TRBV18 and TRBJ1-4, with TRBD1 as a possible D gene (5 bases). V lost 3 bases and J lost 8, with 16 bases in between. The CDR3 has 15 amino acids. The germline gives CDR1 KGHSH, CDR2 LQKENI. The CDR3 DNA reads as TGTGCCAGCTCACCGATCAGGGCCCATCGGGAAAAACTGTTTTTT. Protein: CASSPIRAHREKLFF.

V gene TRBV6-1 combines with J gene TRBJ2-4, with 9 bases fitting TRBD1. Germline CDR1 reads MNHNS; CDR2 reads SASEGT. V was pared by 6 bases and J by 5 bases, with 2 bases of the junction left unmatched. The CDR3 loop spans 13 amino acids. Written as DNA, the CDR3 is TGTGCCAGCAGGGACAGGGGCGAAAACATTCAGTACTTC. Protein sequence: CASRDRGENIQYF.

In the case of this clone: This same CDR3 is encoded by further DNA sequences in the sample. This chain links TRBV27 with TRBJ2-5, with 7 bases identical to TRBD1. The assigned J gene may be wrong: the sequence end matches TRBJ2-7 better. Germline values: CDR1 MNHEY, CDR2 SMNVEV (reference sequence). The CDR3 extends over 12 amino acids. In nucleotides, the CDR3 is TGTGCCAGCAGTCCAGGGGGCTACGAGCAGTACTTC. This gives the protein CASSPGGYEQYF.

The rearrangement links TRBV11-2 to TRBJ2-2; D remains ambiguous. Trimming left V 2 bases short and J 5 bases short, with 21 bases between. The CDR3 extends over 18 amino acids. CDR1 and CDR2 (germline): SGHAT, FQNNGV. Here the CDR3 DNA reads TGTGCCAGCAGCTTAACGGTAGCCAGAGGTATTAAAACCGGGGAGCTGTTTTTT. It codes for CASSLTVARGIKTGELFF.